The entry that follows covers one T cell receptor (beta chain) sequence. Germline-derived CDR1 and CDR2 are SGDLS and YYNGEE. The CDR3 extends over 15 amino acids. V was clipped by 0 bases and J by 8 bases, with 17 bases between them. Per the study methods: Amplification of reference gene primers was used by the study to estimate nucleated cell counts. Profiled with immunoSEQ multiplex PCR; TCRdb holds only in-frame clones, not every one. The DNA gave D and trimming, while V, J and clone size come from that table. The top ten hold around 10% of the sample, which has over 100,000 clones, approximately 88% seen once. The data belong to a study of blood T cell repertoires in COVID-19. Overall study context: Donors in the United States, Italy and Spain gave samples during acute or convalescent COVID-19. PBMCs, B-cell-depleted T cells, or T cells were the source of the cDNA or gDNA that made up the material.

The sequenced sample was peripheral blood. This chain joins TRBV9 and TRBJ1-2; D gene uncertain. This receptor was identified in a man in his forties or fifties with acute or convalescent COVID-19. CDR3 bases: TGTGCCAGCAGCGTAGGAGCAGGAACGTATGAGGGCTACACCTTC. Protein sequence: CASSVGAGTYEGYTF. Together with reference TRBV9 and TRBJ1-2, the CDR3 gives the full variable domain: DSGVTQTPKHLITATGQRVTLRCSPRSGDLSVYWYQQSLDQGLQFLIQYYNGEERAKGNILERFSAQQFPDLHSELNLSSLELGDSALYFCASSVGAGTYEGYTFGSGTRLTVV.